This TCR beta chain was sequenced during a study of identical twins. Broader study findings: For monozygotic twins, models underestimated out-of-frame TCR alpha sharing. In zero-insertion analyses, partial confounding could arise from invariant MAIT and iNKT cells.

Trimming removed 7 bases at V and 4 bases at J, with 10 bases between. Germline CDR1 is ENHRY and CDR2 is SYGVKD. The CDR3 loop spans 13 amino acids. TCRdb recomputed calls from the 5' RACE reads with MiXCR, one row per CDR3 protein. The table lists roughly 700,000 distinct CDR3 sequences, 8.6% of them singletons. This clonotype has just a few counts. Its antigen is currently unknown. The sample was also linked to a second study, of yellow fever vaccine responses in identical twins.

The sequence derives from a woman aged 18-35 years in good health. The chain is built from TRBV10-3 and TRBJ2-2; perhaps TRBD1 as D (6 bases). The material sequenced was PBMCs. CDR3 sequence reads: CAINEGGTGELFF. CDR3 nucleotide sequence: TGTGCCATCAACGAAGGGGGCACCGGGGAGCTGTTTTTT.